Here is one TCR beta chain with its context. Its target is unknown. These data are taken from a study of early T cells in non-severe SARS-CoV-2 infection. Whole-study findings and limits: A preference for anti-spike CD8 responses marked VDJdb matching, which missed private and CD4 specificities.

Attachment of unique molecular identifiers was made to individual cDNA molecules. MiXCR, run by TCRdb on the 5' RACE reads, gives a single entry per CDR3 protein. The sample has tens of thousands of distinct CDR3 sequences; approximately 5% are singletons. V dropped 5 bases and J dropped 3; count of bases not matched to a gene: 8. In germline, CDR1 is SEHNR, CDR2 FQNEAQ (reference sequence). CDR3 length equals 18 residues. This TCR was sampled from an adult who was a healthcare worker with PCR-confirmed SARS-CoV-2 infection or an uninfected control (not recorded which). The V and J genes are TRBV7-9 and TRBJ2-3; 16 bases fit TRBD2. This specimen was whole blood, taken at baseline. CDR3 amino acids: CASSRGTSGRGMTDTQYF. CDR3 sequence (DNA): TGTGCCAGCAGCCGCGGGACTAGCGGGAGGGGAATGACAGATACGCAGTATTTT.